A single sample is the source of the 30 T cell receptor beta chains below, sequenced in a study of blood T cells in healthy people across ages. Then a second PCR, running roughly 6 to 12 cycles, was carried out with a sample-barcoded 5' primer and a J-beta primer mix. TCRdb re-analysed the 5' RACE reads in MiXCR, keeping a single row per CDR3 protein. The sample shows hundreds of thousands of distinct CDR3 sequences, 27% of them seen only once. These same data were also listed under a study on T cells of mothers and their children.

Material: blood. The receptors originated from a boy between 2 and 10 years old in good health.

This clonotype was seen a few times. This rearrangement joins TRBV18 to TRBJ2-5; D remains ambiguous. This CDR3 comprises 13 residues. V was trimmed by 2 bases and J by 2 bases, leaving 6 bases between them. Germline V gives CDR1 KGHSH, CDR2 LQKENI. In DNA, the CDR3 is TGTGCCAGCTCACCATTAGAGCAAGAGACCCAGTACTTC. Its translation is CASSPLEQETQYF. The entire variable domain, with the rest obtained from reference TRBV18 and TRBJ2-5, is as follows: NAGVMQNPRHLVRRRGQEARLRCSPMKGHSHVYWYRQLPEEGLKFMVYLQKENIIDESGMPKERFSAEFPKEGPSILRIQQVVRGDSAAYFCASSPLEQETQYFGPGTRLLVL.

This clonotype was detected ten times or more. This chain joins TRBV9 and TRBJ2-1; the D gene is possibly TRBD2 (6 bases). The CDR3 has 18 residues. CDR1 and CDR2 from the germline V gene are SGDLS and YYNGEE. With 3 bases removed from V and 0 bases from J, the gap between germline ends came to 19 bases. This CDR3 is CASSAPASAGSSYNEQFF. CDR3 DNA: TGTGCCAGCAGCGCCCCGGCTAGCGCGGGGAGCTCCTACAATGAGCAGTTCTTC.

The chain uses TRBV7-2 and TRBJ2-1; D possibly corresponds to TRBD2 (6 bases). The V gene lost 1 base and the J gene lost 2 bases, with 12 bases spanning the gap. CDR3 length: 16 amino acids. Germline assignment: CDR1 SGHTA and CDR2 FQGNSA. Written as DNA, the CDR3 is TGTGCCAGCAGCTTAGGTCCGGAGGGCGCCTACAATGAGCAGTTCTTC. It codes for CASSLGPEGAYNEQFF.

The chain has TRBV29-1 and TRBJ2-6; no firm D call. Germline assignment: CDR1 SQVTM and CDR2 ANQGSEA. This CDR3 has 14 residues. Trimming stripped 5 bases from V and 1 base from J, with 9 bases between. The CDR3 is CSVSQRSGANVLTF. Written as DNA, the CDR3 is TGCAGCGTTTCTCAGCGATCTGGGGCCAACGTCCTGACTTTC. Full variable domain (missing parts from reference TRBV29-1 and TRBJ2-6): SAVISQKPSRDICQRGTSLTIQCQVDSQVTMMFWYRQQPGQSLTLIATANQGSEATYESGFVIDKFPISRPNLTFSTLTVSNMSPEDSSIYLCSVSQRSGANVLTFGAGSRLTVL.

This clonotype was found a few times. Written as DNA, the CDR3 is TGTGCCACCAGTGACCCCCGACATTACGGGGAGCTGTTTTTT. As protein: CATSDPRHYGELFF. The chain recombines TRBV24-1 with TRBJ2-2; no clear D gene. The V gene lost 4 bases and the J gene lost 7 bases, with 12 bases spanning the gap. Germline V gives CDR1 KGHDR, CDR2 SFDVKD. The CDR3 is made up of 14 amino acids.

This clonotype was found a few times. J is TRBJ1-6 and V is TRBV10-2; TRBD1 aligns across 10 bases. Germline V gives CDR1 WSHSY, CDR2 SAAADI. The ends lost 7 bases at V and 9 bases at J; junction bases unmatched: 9. The CDR3 contains 15 residues. The DNA for the CDR3 is TGCGCCAGCACGGGGGACAGGGGCTTCAGTTCACCCCTCCACTTT. Encoded protein: CASTGDRGFSSPLHF.

The rearrangement uses TRBV6-5 and TRBJ1-2, with 7 bases matching TRBD1. The CDR3 is made up of 15 amino acids. With 0 bases clipped from V and 3 bases from J, the junction kept 4 bases outside the gene matches. Looked up from germline, CDR1 is MNHEY and CDR2 is SVGAGI. The CDR3 protein is CASSYSGRGDYGYTF. DNA for the CDR3: TGTGCCAGCAGTTACTCCGGCAGGGGGGACTATGGCTACACCTTC.

This clonotype was seen at least ten times. The rearrangement links TRBV7-3 to TRBJ2-5; D call uncertain. The germline V gene encodes CDR1 SGHTA and CDR2 FQGTGA. The CDR3 sequence is 13 residues long. The germline V and J ends were trimmed by 0 bases and 5 bases, with 7 bases remaining between them. The CDR3 here is CASSLTREETQYF. Here the CDR3 DNA reads TGTGCCAGCAGCTTAACCCGTGAGGAGACCCAGTACTTC.

This clonotype was found a few times. The chain is built from TRBV29-1 and TRBJ2-3; D gene ambiguous. Germline values: CDR1 SQVTM, CDR2 ANQGSEA. Trimming removed 7 bases at V and 0 bases at J, with 8 bases between. CDR3 length: 12 residues. The CDR3: CSDLTSTDTQYF. The CDR3, as DNA: TGCAGCGACCTGACTAGCACAGATACGCAGTATTTT.

This clonotype was seen many times. J is TRBJ2-7 and V is TRBV15; D gene unclear. The CDR3 consists of 14 residues. The germline V gene encodes CDR1 LNHNV and CDR2 YYDKDF (reference sequence). V lost 0 bases and J 3 bases, leaving 9 bases between the germline ends. The CDR3 is CATSRDSDVYEQYF. In DNA form, the CDR3 reads TGTGCCACCAGCAGAGATAGTGACGTCTACGAGCAGTACTTC.

This clonotype occurred a few times. The DNA for the CDR3 is TGTGCCAGCAGCTCGAGGGGGCGCAGGGACTCTGTAACCAAAAACATTCAGTACTTC. Translated: CASSSRGRRDSVTKNIQYF. This chain uses TRBV7-9 with TRBJ2-4, with a possible D match to TRBD1 (7 bases). The germline CDR1 and CDR2 sequences are SEHNR and FQNEAQ (reference sequence). The CDR3 is 19 amino acids. Trimming cost V 4 bases and J 2 bases, with 24 bases left between them. Variable domain in full (rest from reference TRBV7-9 and TRBJ2-4): DTGVSQNPRHKITKRGQNVTFRCDPISEHNRLYWYRQTLGQGPEFLTYFQNEAQLEKSRLLSDRFSAERPKGSFSTLEIQRTEQGDSAMYLCASSSRGRRDSVTKNIQYFGAGTRLSVL.

This clonotype was found a few times. The chain recombines TRBV20-1 with TRBJ2-1; possible D gene TRBD2, 6 bases. CDR1 and CDR2 from the germline V gene are DFQATT and SNEGSKA (reference sequence). This CDR3 contains 15 residues. V shed 5 bases and J shed 0 bases, with 14 bases lying between them. The CDR3 DNA follows: TGCAGTGCTCCTCCCCGGGAGAGCTCCTACAATGAGCAGTTCTTC. Protein sequence: CSAPPRESSYNEQFF.

The CDR3 sequence: CSVDRLADNEQFF. In DNA, the CDR3 is TGCAGCGTTGACAGACTAGCGGACAATGAGCAGTTCTTC. The chain uses TRBV29-1 and TRBJ2-1; 9 nucleotides line up with TRBD2. Germline values: CDR1 SQVTM, CDR2 ANQGSEA. J gave up 5 bases and V 3 bases, and 2 bases lay outside the gene matches. The length of the CDR3 is 13 residues.

This chain connects TRBV6-5 to TRBJ1-4; D unresolved. Germline V lookup: CDR1 MNHEY, CDR2 SVGAGI. The CDR3 runs 17 residues. The V and J ends lost 0 bases and 0 bases respectively, with 11 bases between them. The CDR3 here is CASSYSIGSATNEKLFF. The CDR3 nucleotides read TGTGCCAGCAGTTACTCGATCGGGAGTGCAACTAATGAAAAACTGTTTTTT.

This rearrangement joins TRBV20-1 to TRBJ2-1, with 7 positions matching TRBD2. The ends lost 0 bases at V and 0 bases at J; junction bases unmatched: 5. This CDR3 contains 16 residues. Germline V lookup: CDR1 DFQATT, CDR2 SNEGSKA (reference sequence). Here the CDR3 reads CSARDPRESSYNEQFF. CDR3 nucleotide sequence: TGCAGTGCTAGAGATCCGCGGGAGAGCTCCTACAATGAGCAGTTCTTC.

The chain links TRBV6-5 to TRBJ1-1, with 7 bases fitting TRBD1. In germline, CDR1 is MNHEY, CDR2 SVGAGI. V shed 5 bases and J 10 bases; nucleotides not matched to a gene: 7. The CDR3 loop spans 12 amino acids. The CDR3 here is CASSGTRGRAFF. CDR3 DNA sequence: TGTGCCAGCAGTGGGACAAGGGGGCGAGCTTTCTTT.

The rearrangement links TRBV5-5 to TRBJ2-3, with 11 bases fitting TRBD2. The CDR3 totals 16 residues. With V trimmed by 1 base and J by 3 bases, 4 bases remained unmatched. Germline lookup yields CDR1 SGHKS and CDR2 YYEKEE (reference sequence). The CDR3 region has the DNA TGTGCCAGCAGCTTGTTACTAGCGGGGGAAACAGATACGCAGTATTTT. It encodes CASSLLLAGETDTQYF.

This clonotype showed up many times. This chain connects TRBV3-1 to TRBJ1-3; D is unclear. Germline CDR1 LGHDT, CDR2 YNNKEL (reference sequence). The CDR3 is made up of 13 amino acids. V lost 4 bases and J lost 9, with 13 bases in between. The CDR3 loop is CASSPAVYGTIYF. The CDR3 nucleotides are TGTGCCAGCAGCCCCGCAGTGTATGGCACCATATATTTT. The variable domain in full, completed from reference TRBV3-1 and TRBJ1-3, reads DTAVSQTPKYLVTQMGNDKSIKCEQNLGHDTMYWYKQDSKKFLKIMFSYNNKELIINETVPNRFSPKSPDKAHLNLHINSLELGDSAVYFCASSPAVYGTIYFGEGSWLTVV.

The chain has TRBV6-6 and TRBJ1-1, with TRBD1 identical over 9 bases. CDR1 is MNHNY and CDR2 is SVGAGI in the germline V gene (reference sequence). The V segment lost 2 bases and the J segment 2 bases; nucleotides outside the gene matches: 3. The CDR3 spans 15 residues. The CDR3 loop is CASSYDRGYNTEAFF. The CDR3 region has the DNA TGTGCCAGCAGTTACGACAGGGGGTATAACACTGAAGCTTTCTTT.

A few counts support this clonotype. The chain links TRBV11-2 to TRBJ2-2; no firm D call. There are 14 residues in the CDR3. Between the trimmed V and J ends, which lost 1 base and 6 bases, there was a span of 9 bases. Germline V gene data show CDR1 as SGHAT and CDR2 as FQNNGV. The CDR3 reads CASSLGHGPGELFF. For the CDR3, the DNA is TGTGCCAGCAGCTTAGGACATGGCCCCGGGGAGCTGTTTTTT.

The chain carries TRBV6-1 and TRBJ2-2; D remains ambiguous. With 4 bases removed from V and 6 bases from J, the gap between germline ends came to 9 bases. CDR1 and CDR2 (germline): MNHNS, SASEGT. The CDR3 consists of 13 residues. DNA for the CDR3: TGTGCCAGCAGTGTACTTTGGCCCGGGGAGCTGTTTTTT. This translates into CASSVLWPGELFF.

The chain couples TRBV20-1 to TRBJ1-4; maybe TRBD1 (5 bases). There are 14 residues in the CDR3. Germline V gives CDR1 DFQATT, CDR2 SNEGSKA (reference sequence). The ends were cut back, 2 bases at V and 6 bases at J, with 13 bases in the middle. CDR3 coding DNA: TGCAGTGCTAGAAGGGGTCAGGGTGATGAAAAACTGTTTTTT. Its translation: CSARRGQGDEKLFF.

This clonotype occurred a few times. The V and J genes are TRBV30 and TRBJ1-1; D is possibly TRBD1 (5 bases). V gave up 4 bases and J gave up 1 base, with 13 bases separating them. CDR1 is GTSNPN, CDR2 SVGIG, per germline (reference sequence). The CDR3 spans 14 residues. CDR3 DNA: TGTGCCTGGACCTCATGGGGGGGGAACACTGAAGCTTTCTTT. Amino acids: CAWTSWGGNTEAFF.

This clonotype showed up just a few times. The gene calls are TRBV6-2 or TRBV6-3 and TRBJ2-5, with D possibly TRBD2 on 5 matching bases. V shed 5 bases and J shed 1 base, with 11 bases lying between them. This CDR3 has 14 residues. Germline V gives CDR1 MNHEY, CDR2 SVGEGT. CDR3 region: CASSRRLLQETQYF. For the CDR3, the DNA is TGTGCCAGCAGTCGGCGACTACTCCAAGAGACCCAGTACTTC.

The CDR3 sequence is CASSPLRGHSNEQFF. In nucleotides, the CDR3 is TGTGCCAGCAGTCCCTTAAGGGGGCATTCGAATGAGCAGTTCTTC. The rearrangement uses TRBV6-2 or TRBV6-3 and TRBJ2-1; 7 positions match TRBD1. Germline CDR1 reads MNHEY; CDR2 reads SVGEGT. CDR3 length equals 15 residues. With V trimmed by 5 bases and J by 7 bases, 11 bases remained unmatched.

The chain carries TRBV5-5 and TRBJ2-3; D call uncertain. Germline V CDR1 and CDR2: SGHKS, YYEKEE (reference sequence). The CDR3 has 10 amino acids. The ends were cut back, 7 bases at V and 5 bases at J, with 5 bases in the middle. Written as DNA, the CDR3 is TGTGCCAGCGCCTTAGATACGCAGTATTTT. Translation: CASALDTQYF.

Here the CDR3 reads CASSLIPGGFKFGNYGYTF. The CDR3 DNA is TGTGCCAGCAGCTTAATCCCAGGTGGTTTTAAGTTTGGCAACTATGGCTACACCTTC. V is TRBV7-9 and J is TRBJ1-2; no firm D call. The CDR3 is 19 amino acids. Germline V gives CDR1 SEHNR, CDR2 FQNEAQ (reference sequence). Trimming cost V 2 bases and J 2 bases, with 24 bases left between them. The entire variable domain, with the rest obtained from reference TRBV7-9 and TRBJ1-2, is as follows: DTGVSQNPRHKITKRGQNVTFRCDPISEHNRLYWYRQTLGQGPEFLTYFQNEAQLEKSRLLSDRFSAERPKGSFSTLEIQRTEQGDSAMYLCASSLIPGGFKFGNYGYTFGSGTRLTVV.

The sample holds one count of this clonotype. The chain employs TRBV12-3 or TRBV12-4 and TRBJ2-5; TRBD2 matches 10 bases. V was clipped by 0 bases and J by 3 bases; unmatched bases: 7. CDR3 length: 17 amino acids. CDR3 nucleotides: TGTGCCAGCAGTTTAGCGCCCCCAGCGGGGGGGGAAGAGACCCAGTACTTC. It translates to CASSLAPPAGGEETQYF.

The rearrangement uses TRBV20-1 and TRBJ1-1; D gene uncertain. The CDR3 spans 13 residues. With 1 base removed from V and 2 bases from J, the gap between germline ends came to 8 bases. Looked up from germline, CDR1 is DFQATT and CDR2 is SNEGSKA (reference sequence). This chain's CDR3 is CSARGGRNTEAFF. Written as DNA, the CDR3 is TGCAGTGCTAGAGGTGGGCGCAACACTGAAGCTTTCTTT.

The chain carries TRBV20-1 and TRBJ2-1; D unclear. Germline CDR1 DFQATT, CDR2 SNEGSKA (reference sequence). The CDR3 is 12 residues long. The V and J ends lost 0 bases and 4 bases respectively, with 4 bases between them. CDR3 nucleotide sequence: TGCAGTGCTAGAGAACTTTACAATGAGCAGTTCTTC. This encodes CSARELYNEQFF.